A selection of T cell receptor beta chains follows, all from one sample in a study of blood T cells in healthy people across ages. TCRdb itself ran the 5' RACE reads through MiXCR, one entry per CDR3 protein. The profile covers about 1.6 million distinct CDR3 sequences, with 34% appearing a single time and approximately 11% taken by the ten largest. The sample taken for sequencing was blood. The receptor set was obtained from a woman in her 30s in good health. Each CDR3 is given without its conserved first and last residue.

V gene: TRBV20-1
J gene: TRBJ2-7
CDR3 protein: SVETGGHEQY

V gene: TRBV29-1
J gene: TRBJ1-1
CDR3 protein: SVSQGWDTEAF

V gene: TRBV3-1
J gene: TRBJ2-2
CDR3 protein: ASSLTGDSTGERF

V gene: TRBV20-1
J gene: TRBJ1-2
CDR3 protein: SARQGGLVYGYT

V gene: TRBV12-3/TRBV12-4
J gene: TRBJ2-1
CDR3 protein: ASSRDRWAEQF

V gene: TRBV5-1
J gene: TRBJ2-7
CDR3 protein: ASTAGTSEEQY

V gene: TRBV30
J gene: TRBJ1-2
CDR3 protein: AWNTNRADYDYT

V gene: TRBV15
J gene: TRBJ2-1
CDR3 protein: ATSRDLTSPGLVHNEQF

V gene: TRBV29-1
J gene: TRBJ1-5
CDR3 protein: SVQQGAYQPLH

V gene: TRBV7-3
J gene: TRBJ2-3
CDR3 protein: ASSGGPRSTDTQY

V gene: TRBV20-1
J gene: TRBJ1-1
CDR3 protein: SATTRQGLNTEAF

V gene: TRBV15
J gene: TRBJ2-4
CDR3 protein: ATSSRTGGPTLNNIQY

V gene: TRBV24-1
J gene: TRBJ2-2
CDR3 protein: ATSGGGKGYTGELF

V gene: TRBV6-2/TRBV6-3
J gene: TRBJ2-3
CDR3 protein: ASSLLAVVDTQY

V gene: TRBV12-3/TRBV12-4
J gene: NA
CDR3 protein: ASSLAPGTLYEQY

V gene: TRBV6-5
J gene: TRBJ2-5
CDR3 protein: ASRRTGWETQY

V gene: TRBV7-9
J gene: TRBJ1-2
CDR3 protein: ASSPRTGTNYGYT

V gene: TRBV28
J gene: TRBJ2-5
CDR3 protein: ASSVVPFQETQY

V gene: TRBV20-1
J gene: TRBJ2-7
CDR3 protein: SAEAGGPGEQY

V gene: TRBV7-9
J gene: TRBJ1-1
CDR3 protein: ASSTGTRNTEAF

V gene: TRBV20-1
J gene: TRBJ2-3
CDR3 protein: SARDRRLAGVRTDTQY

V gene: TRBV12-3/TRBV12-4
J gene: TRBJ1-5
CDR3 protein: ASLRGELSSNQPQH

V gene: TRBV2
J gene: TRBJ1-5
CDR3 protein: ASRALKEPQH

V gene: TRBV12-3/TRBV12-4
J gene: TRBJ2-1
CDR3 protein: ASRTPRQDGTEQF

V gene: TRBV15
J gene: TRBJ1-5
CDR3 protein: ATSRDKLTGGVEFQPQH

V gene: TRBV28
J gene: TRBJ2-7
CDR3 protein: ASSELVAGVYEQY

V gene: TRBV11-3
J gene: TRBJ2-1
CDR3 protein: ASSLVSVGLGGNNEQF

V gene: TRBV27
J gene: TRBJ2-1
CDR3 protein: ASSYGTAGYNEQF

V gene: TRBV27
J gene: TRBJ2-1
CDR3 protein: ASTWAGFGEQF

V gene: TRBV7-2
J gene: TRBJ2-1
CDR3 protein: ASSLGGQFYNEQF

V gene: TRBV9
J gene: TRBJ2-1
CDR3 protein: ASSVESRLAGDPYNEQF

V gene: TRBV2
J gene: TRBJ2-7
CDR3 protein: ASIQTGFSYEQY

V gene: TRBV7-2
J gene: TRBJ2-7
CDR3 protein: ASSYTTGSTNEQY

V gene: TRBV20-1
J gene: TRBJ2-7
CDR3 protein: SARDRTRVPSYEQY

V gene: TRBV10-3
J gene: TRBJ2-3
CDR3 protein: AISETPGQGTDTQY

V gene: TRBV3-1
J gene: TRBJ2-4
CDR3 protein: ASSQDRPSGTVKNIQY

V gene: TRBV5-6
J gene: TRBJ2-6
CDR3 protein: ASSLFDRRVSGANVLT

V gene: TRBV7-2
J gene: TRBJ2-5
CDR3 protein: ASSSGQEYQETQY

V gene: TRBV20-1
J gene: TRBJ2-5
CDR3 protein: SLPRDQPGGETQY

V gene: TRBV5-5
J gene: TRBJ2-1
CDR3 protein: ASSSAPLERLSFEQF

V gene: TRBV11-2
J gene: TRBJ2-3
CDR3 protein: ASSWMSDTQY

V gene: TRBV5-6
J gene: TRBJ2-5
CDR3 protein: ASSPGGAIETQY

V gene: TRBV20-1
J gene: TRBJ2-7
CDR3 protein: SARDRGKSPLEQY

V gene: TRBV7-9
J gene: TRBJ2-1
CDR3 protein: ASSPTAYNEQF

V gene: TRBV27
J gene: TRBJ1-1
CDR3 protein: ASSSLDRSTEAF

V gene: TRBV2
J gene: TRBJ2-7
CDR3 protein: ASSEPPGIEQY

V gene: TRBV27
J gene: TRBJ1-2
CDR3 protein: ASSLRGGWGTTYGYT

V gene: TRBV6-1
J gene: TRBJ2-3
CDR3 protein: ASSSSGWGSDTQY